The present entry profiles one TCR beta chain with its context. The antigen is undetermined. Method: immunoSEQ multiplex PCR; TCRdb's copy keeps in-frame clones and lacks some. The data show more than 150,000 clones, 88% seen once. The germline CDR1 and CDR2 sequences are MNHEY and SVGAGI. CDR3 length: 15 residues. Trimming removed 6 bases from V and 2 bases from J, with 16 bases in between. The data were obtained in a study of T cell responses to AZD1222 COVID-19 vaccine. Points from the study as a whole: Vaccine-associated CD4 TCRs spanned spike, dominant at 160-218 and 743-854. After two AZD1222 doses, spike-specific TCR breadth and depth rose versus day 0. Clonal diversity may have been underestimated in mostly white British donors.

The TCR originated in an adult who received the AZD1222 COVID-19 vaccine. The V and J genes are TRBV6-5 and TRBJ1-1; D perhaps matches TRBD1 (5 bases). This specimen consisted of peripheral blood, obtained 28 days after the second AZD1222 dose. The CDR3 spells CASSRIQTGNTEAFF. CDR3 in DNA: TGTGCCAGCAGCCGAATTCAAACAGGTAACACTGAAGCTTTCTTT.